The 18 T cell receptor beta chains presented below share a single source sample, sequenced in a study of blood T cells in healthy people across ages. Combining a sample-barcoded 5' primer with a J-beta primer mix, a second PCR ran for about 7 to 12 cycles. TCRdb independently ran MiXCR on the 5' RACE reads; one entry per CDR3 protein. The data contain roughly 680,000 distinct CDR3 sequences, 52% of them singletons. The sample consisted of blood. Source of these receptors: a woman of 80 years or more in good health.

This rearrangement joins TRBV4-1 to TRBJ1-2; the match to TRBD1 covers 7 bases. Germline assignment: CDR1 MGHRA and CDR2 YSYEKL. After removal of 1 base from V and 5 bases from J, the junction contained 10 bases not matched to a gene. The CDR3 totals 16 residues. The CDR3 sequence: CASSQAAQGGGYGYTF. CDR3 in DNA: TGCGCCAGCAGCCAAGCGGCGCAGGGGGGCGGATATGGCTACACCTTC.

The genes are TRBV5-5 and TRBJ2-2; TRBD2 agrees at 10 bases. This CDR3 contains 16 residues. CDR1 is SGHKS, CDR2 YYEKEE, per germline (reference sequence). Losses at the gene ends were 2 bases for V and 2 bases for J; bases not matched to a gene: 3. This CDR3 reads CASSFLAGANTGELFF. For the CDR3, the DNA is TGTGCCAGCAGCTTTCTAGCGGGAGCTAACACCGGGGAGCTGTTTTTT.

This clonotype was counted only a few times. The CDR3 protein is CSARDLLAGNTDTQYF. CDR3 DNA: TGCAGTGCTAGAGATCTGCTAGCGGGGAACACAGATACGCAGTATTTT. The V and J genes are TRBV20-1 and TRBJ2-3; 9 bases map to TRBD2. The germline gives CDR1 DFQATT, CDR2 SNEGSKA (reference sequence). After removal of 0 bases from V and 2 bases from J, the junction contained 6 bases not matched to a gene. This CDR3 has 16 amino acids.

Concerning this clonotype itself: A much larger clone differs from this one at a single base, so this may be a read error. This chain connects TRBV10-3 to TRBJ2-1, with 7 bases that match TRBD1. CDR3 length: 15 residues. CDR1 is ENHRY and CDR2 is SYGVKD in the germline V gene. CDR3 coding DNA: TGTGCCGTCAGCCGACAGGGTGTGGGGTACAATGAGCAGTTCTTC. This encodes CAVSRQGVGYNEQFF.

This clonotype was seen repeatedly, ten times or more. This chain uses TRBV6-6 with TRBJ2-5, with 8 bases that match TRBD1. After removal of 2 bases from V and 4 bases from J, the junction contained 3 bases not matched to a gene. Germline assignment: CDR1 MNHNY and CDR2 SVGAGI (reference sequence). The CDR3 sequence is 14 residues long. DNA of the CDR3: TGTGCCAGCAGTTACGGCAGGGGGCTAGAGACCCAGTACTTC. Encoded protein: CASSYGRGLETQYF.

The chain carries TRBV19 and TRBJ2-2; D gene unclear. Deletions cut 9 bases from V and 1 base from J, with 21 bases between. CDR1 is LNHDA and CDR2 is SQIVND in the germline V gene (reference sequence). The CDR3 runs 17 residues. CDR3 bases: TGTGCCAGCGCCCCCTCGGCATTGATTAAGAACACCGGGGAGCTGTTTTTT. This translates into CASAPSALIKNTGELFF.

V is TRBV29-1 and J is TRBJ1-1; no clear D gene. The germline CDR1 and CDR2 sequences are SQVTM and ANQGSEA. The CDR3 runs 13 residues. Between the trimmed V and J ends, which lost 0 bases and 5 bases, there was a span of 10 bases. CDR3 region: CSVEDGSDTEAFF. The CDR3 region has the DNA TGCAGCGTTGAAGATGGCTCAGATACTGAAGCTTTCTTT. Together with reference TRBV29-1 and TRBJ1-1, the CDR3 gives the full variable domain: SAVISQKPSRDICQRGTSLTIQCQVDSQVTMMFWYRQQPGQSLTLIATANQGSEATYESGFVIDKFPISRPNLTFSTLTVSNMSPEDSSIYLCSVEDGSDTEAFFGQGTRLTVV.

This clonotype was found many times. This chain connects TRBV20-1 to TRBJ2-3, with 12 bases aligning to TRBD2. There are 16 residues in the CDR3. Germline CDR1 DFQATT, CDR2 SNEGSKA (reference sequence). The V gene end was trimmed by 0 bases and the J gene end by 3 bases; junction bases not matched to a gene: 4. In DNA, the CDR3 is TGCAGTGCTAGAGACCAGGGGACTAGCGGGACAGATACGCAGTATTTT. Its protein product is CSARDQGTSGTDTQYF.

This chain uses TRBV20-1 with TRBJ2-3, with 11 bases fitting TRBD2. V trimming: 2 bases; J trimming: 2 bases; junction bases outside the gene matches: 9. Germline loops: CDR1 DFQATT, CDR2 SNEGSKA (reference sequence). The CDR3 is 17 amino acids. CDR3 sequence reads: CSARKRGTSGFTDTQYF. The CDR3 DNA sequence: TGCAGTGCTAGAAAAAGAGGGACTAGCGGATTCACAGATACGCAGTATTTT.

This clonotype was recorded many times. The J gene is TRBJ2-7, the V gene TRBV10-3, with D possibly being TRBD2 (6 bases). Germline CDR1 ENHRY, CDR2 SYGVKD. With 10 bases removed from V and 4 bases from J, the gap between germline ends came to 20 bases. The CDR3 sequence is 14 residues long. The DNA for the CDR3 is TGTGCCAGCCGACCGACTAGAACCTCTTACGAGCAGTACTTC. Encoded protein: CASRPTRTSYEQYF.

In its sample, this clonotype was seen many times. The chain combines TRBV9 with TRBJ2-3, with D possibly being TRBD1 or TRBD2 (6 bases each). This CDR3 has 14 amino acids. CDR1 and CDR2 from the germline V gene are SGDLS and YYNGEE. V dropped 3 bases and J dropped 5 bases, with 13 bases sitting between them. Written as DNA, the CDR3 is TGTGCCAGCAGCGCCTCGGGGGCCGGAGATACGCAGTATTTT. Translated, it gives CASSASGAGDTQYF. Variable domain in full (rest from reference TRBV9 and TRBJ2-3): DSGVTQTPKHLITATGQRVTLRCSPRSGDLSVYWYQQSLDQGLQFLIQYYNGEERAKGNILERFSAQQFPDLHSELNLSSLELGDSALYFCASSASGAGDTQYFGPGTRLTVL.

This chain joins TRBV12-3 or TRBV12-4 and TRBJ2-1; 8 bases match TRBD2. V shed 7 bases, J shed 4 bases, and the junction held 9 bases outside the gene matches. This CDR3 is 15 amino acids long. CDR3 residues: CASILSGVKYNEQFF. As DNA, the CDR3 is TGTGCCAGCATCCTTAGCGGGGTCAAGTACAATGAGCAGTTCTTC.

This clonotype came up a few times. J is TRBJ2-7 and V is TRBV20-1; D is tentatively TRBD1 or TRBD2 (5 bases each). Germline V CDR1 and CDR2: DFQATT, SNEGSKA (reference sequence). Trimming pared 1 base from V and 4 bases from J, leaving 8 bases between. CDR3 length: 12 amino acids. The CDR3 here is CSARGDRYEQYF. Written as DNA, the CDR3 is TGCAGTGCTAGAGGGGACCGGTACGAGCAGTACTTC.

The sample holds a few counts of this clonotype. The rearrangement joins TRBV7-9 to TRBJ2-5; D is possibly TRBD2 (5 bases). V was shortened by 1 base and J by 2 bases, with 11 bases between the two germline ends. CDR1 SEHNR and CDR2 FQNEAQ come from the germline V gene (reference sequence). The CDR3 has 15 residues. CDR3 loop: CASSLERAKQETQYF. Written as DNA, the CDR3 is TGTGCCAGCAGCTTAGAGAGGGCCAAACAAGAGACCCAGTACTTC.

This clonotype was seen a few times. The J gene is TRBJ1-1, the V gene TRBV10-3, with TRBD1 as a possible D gene (5 bases). The CDR3 is 14 residues long. V lost 3 bases to trimming and J lost 4 bases, with 12 bases between them. Germline values: CDR1 ENHRY, CDR2 SYGVKD. The chain's CDR3 is CAISDQQGGTEAFF. The CDR3, as DNA: TGTGCCATCAGTGACCAGCAGGGAGGCACTGAAGCTTTCTTT.

Here the CDR3 DNA reads TGCAGTGCTAGAGATCCTCAGACTAGCGGGAGTCGATACGACGAGCAGTACTTC. Translating it yields CSARDPQTSGSRYDEQYF. The chain employs TRBV20-1 and TRBJ2-7, with 12 bases lining up with TRBD2. Germline lookup yields CDR1 DFQATT and CDR2 SNEGSKA (reference sequence). This CDR3 has 18 amino acids. Germline trimming cut 0 bases from V and 5 bases from J; bases unmatched to any gene: 14.

This chain joins TRBV4-1 and TRBJ2-5; unclear D gene. With the DNA end fitting TRBJ2-7 better, the J assignment may be wrong. CDR1 is MGHRA, CDR2 YSYEKL, per germline. CDR3 length equals 14 residues. The CDR3 is CASSPTDGTYEQYF. CDR3 nucleotides: TGCGCCAGCAGCCCCACGGACGGAACCTACGAGCAGTACTTC.

This clonotype occurred a few times. The rearrangement joins TRBV12-3 or TRBV12-4 to TRBJ2-3; D is perhaps TRBD1 (5 bases). CDR3 length: 17 residues. Between the trimmed V and J ends, which lost 5 bases and 1 base, there was a span of 19 bases. CDR3 sequence reads: CASSPPIDRPRTDTQYF. In DNA, the CDR3 is TGTGCCAGCAGTCCACCCATCGACAGACCTCGCACAGATACGCAGTATTTT.